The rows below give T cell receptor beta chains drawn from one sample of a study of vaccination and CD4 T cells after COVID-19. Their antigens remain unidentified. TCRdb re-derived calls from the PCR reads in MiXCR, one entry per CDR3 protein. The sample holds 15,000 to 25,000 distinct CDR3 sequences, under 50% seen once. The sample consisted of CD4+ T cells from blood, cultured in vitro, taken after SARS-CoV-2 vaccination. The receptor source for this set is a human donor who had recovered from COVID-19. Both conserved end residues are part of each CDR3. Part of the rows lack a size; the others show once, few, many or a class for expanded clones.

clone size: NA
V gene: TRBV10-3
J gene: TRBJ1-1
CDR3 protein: CATASSNTEAFF

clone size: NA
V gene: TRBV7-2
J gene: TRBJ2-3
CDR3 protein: CASSLAFWSGTSGRSQYF

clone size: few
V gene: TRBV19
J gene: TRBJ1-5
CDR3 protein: CASAGGSNQPQHF

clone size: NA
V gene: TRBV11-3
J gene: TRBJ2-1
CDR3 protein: CASSSGLDAWTTYNEQFF

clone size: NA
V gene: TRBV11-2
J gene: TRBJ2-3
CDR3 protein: CASSLDRTDTQYF

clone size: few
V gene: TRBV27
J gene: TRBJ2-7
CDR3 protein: CASSPERGLLGEQYF

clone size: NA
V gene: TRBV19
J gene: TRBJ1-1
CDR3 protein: CASSKHSGETEAFF

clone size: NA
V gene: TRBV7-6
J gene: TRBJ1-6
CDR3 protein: CVSSLWGRGDSPLHF

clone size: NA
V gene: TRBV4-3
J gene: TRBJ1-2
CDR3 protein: CASSQLGGQGRNGYTF

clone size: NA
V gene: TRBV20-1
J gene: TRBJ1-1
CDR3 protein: CSARDPSRWWTEAFF

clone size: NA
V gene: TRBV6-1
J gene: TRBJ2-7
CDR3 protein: CASSDFGVYEQYF

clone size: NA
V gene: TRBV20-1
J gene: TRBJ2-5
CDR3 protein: CSARDPGLAGAHQETQYF

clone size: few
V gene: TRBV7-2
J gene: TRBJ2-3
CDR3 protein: CASSSDGPTSTDTQYF

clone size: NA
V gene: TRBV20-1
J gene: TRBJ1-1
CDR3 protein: CSASRMVPSTEAFF

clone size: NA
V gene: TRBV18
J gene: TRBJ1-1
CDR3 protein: CASSPSGGERTEAFF

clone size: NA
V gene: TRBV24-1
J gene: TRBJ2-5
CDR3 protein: CATSDGIVKTQYF

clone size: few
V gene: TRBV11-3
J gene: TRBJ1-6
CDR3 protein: CASSSELGSRNSPLHF

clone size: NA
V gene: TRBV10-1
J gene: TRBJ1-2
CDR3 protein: CASSEPDRGYGYTF

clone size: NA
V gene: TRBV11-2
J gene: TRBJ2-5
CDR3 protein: CASSPNRVPRETQYF

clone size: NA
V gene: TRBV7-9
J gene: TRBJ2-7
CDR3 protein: CATNKGGLYEQYF

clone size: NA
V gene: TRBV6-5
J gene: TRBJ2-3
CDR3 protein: CASSYRVAGASDTQYF

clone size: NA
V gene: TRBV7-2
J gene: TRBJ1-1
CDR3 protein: CASSQDHRENTEAFF

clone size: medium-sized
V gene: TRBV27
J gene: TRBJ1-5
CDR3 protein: CASSLVGQGPRQPQHF

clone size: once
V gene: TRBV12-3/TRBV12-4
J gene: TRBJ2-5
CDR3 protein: CASSPGDLGTQYF

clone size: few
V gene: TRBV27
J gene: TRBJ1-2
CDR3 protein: CASSPRTGKGYGYTF

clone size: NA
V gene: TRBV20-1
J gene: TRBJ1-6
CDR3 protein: CSAYTNNSPLHF

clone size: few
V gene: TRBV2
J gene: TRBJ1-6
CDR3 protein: CASRRQGIGSYNSPLHF

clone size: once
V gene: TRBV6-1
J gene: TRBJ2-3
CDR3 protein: CASSEWTDRRTDTQYF

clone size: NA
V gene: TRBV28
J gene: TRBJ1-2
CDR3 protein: CASSLWGGRGGGYTF

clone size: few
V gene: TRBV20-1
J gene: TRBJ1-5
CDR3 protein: CSAIKGRNSNQPQHF

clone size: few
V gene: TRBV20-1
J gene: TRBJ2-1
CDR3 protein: CSASPELGTNNEQFF

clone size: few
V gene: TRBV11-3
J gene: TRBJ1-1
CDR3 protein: CASSPRTRLNTEAFF

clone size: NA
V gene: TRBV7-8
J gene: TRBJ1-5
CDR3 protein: CASSYSSAPGQPQHF

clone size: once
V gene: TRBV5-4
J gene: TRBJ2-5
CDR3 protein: CASTSGTGGLETQYF

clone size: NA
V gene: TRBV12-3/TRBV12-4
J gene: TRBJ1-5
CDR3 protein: CASRGINGGQPQHF

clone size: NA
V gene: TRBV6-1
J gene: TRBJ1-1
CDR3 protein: CAIRLDRGRVNTEAFF

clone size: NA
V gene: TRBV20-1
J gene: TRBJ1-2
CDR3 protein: CSPQGPSNGYTF

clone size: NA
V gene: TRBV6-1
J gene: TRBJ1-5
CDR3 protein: CASSLTTDQPQHF

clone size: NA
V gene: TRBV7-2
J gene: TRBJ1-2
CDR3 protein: CASSLGVPGQGNYGYTF

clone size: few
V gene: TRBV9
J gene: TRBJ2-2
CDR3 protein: CASSVAASGELFF

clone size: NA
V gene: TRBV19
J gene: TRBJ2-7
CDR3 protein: CASSKSGARSDEQYF

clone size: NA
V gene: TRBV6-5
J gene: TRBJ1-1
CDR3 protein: CASSYRGRAFF

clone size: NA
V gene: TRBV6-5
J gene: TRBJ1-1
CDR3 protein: CASSYTPANTEAFF

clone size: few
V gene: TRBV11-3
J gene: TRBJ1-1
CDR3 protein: CASSLPIRTGGTEAFF

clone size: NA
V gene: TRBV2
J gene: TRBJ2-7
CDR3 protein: CASRDIPYEQYF

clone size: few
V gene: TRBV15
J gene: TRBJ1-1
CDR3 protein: CATSRDQGHTEAFF

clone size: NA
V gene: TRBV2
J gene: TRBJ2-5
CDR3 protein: CANARYQETQYF

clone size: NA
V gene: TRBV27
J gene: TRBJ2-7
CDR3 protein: CASSGETYEQYF

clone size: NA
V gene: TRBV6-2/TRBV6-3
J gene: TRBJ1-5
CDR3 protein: CASSVGTPGGTGNQPQHF

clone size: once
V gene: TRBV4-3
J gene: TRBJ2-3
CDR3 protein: CASSQDITDTQYF